This T cell receptor (beta chain) was found in a study of early T cells in non-severe SARS-CoV-2 infection. The germline V gene encodes CDR1 SGHDT and CDR2 YYEEEE. V dropped 4 bases and J dropped 10; count of bases not matched to a gene: 27. This CDR3 is 19 amino acids long. Notes on the study in general: A preference for anti-spike CD8 responses marked VDJdb matching, which missed private and CD4 specificities.

This clonotype has a handful of counts. Its antigen is unknown. Individual cDNA molecules each received unique molecular identifiers attached to them. One entry per CDR3 protein results from TCRdb running MiXCR on the 5' RACE reads. The sample lists roughly 80,000 distinct CDR3 sequences; over 13% were seen once. The receptor was derived from an adult who was a healthcare worker with PCR-confirmed SARS-CoV-2 infection or an uninfected control (not recorded which). This chain uses TRBV5-6 with TRBJ2-3; 7 bases are shared with TRBD2. Source material: whole blood. This chain's CDR3 is CASSPGLVVQSPARAAQYF. The CDR3 coding sequence is TGTGCCAGCAGCCCCGGACTAGTTGTACAGTCCCCAGCGCGGGCCGCGCAGTATTTT. Full variable domain (rest looked up from reference TRBV5-6 and TRBJ2-3): DAGVTQSPTHLIKTRGQQVTLRCSPKSGHDTVSWYQQALGQGPQFIFQYYEEEERQRGNFPDRFSGHQFPNYSSELNVNALLLGDSALYLCASSPGLVVQSPARAAQYFGPGTRLTVL.